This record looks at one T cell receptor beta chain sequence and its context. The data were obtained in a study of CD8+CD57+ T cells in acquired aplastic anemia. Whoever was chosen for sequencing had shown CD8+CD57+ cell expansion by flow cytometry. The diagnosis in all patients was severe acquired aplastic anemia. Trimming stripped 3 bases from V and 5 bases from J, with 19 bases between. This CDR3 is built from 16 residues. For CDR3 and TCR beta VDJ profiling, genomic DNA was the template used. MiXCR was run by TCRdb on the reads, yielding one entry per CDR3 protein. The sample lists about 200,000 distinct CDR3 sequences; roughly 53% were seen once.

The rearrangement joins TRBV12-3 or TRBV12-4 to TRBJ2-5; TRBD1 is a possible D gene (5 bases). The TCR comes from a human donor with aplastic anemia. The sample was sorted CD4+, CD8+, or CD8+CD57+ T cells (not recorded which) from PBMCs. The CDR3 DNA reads TGTGCCAGCAGTTTTAGGGGCGCGAACACCGGGGAGACCCAGTACTTC. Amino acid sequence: CASSFRGANTGETQYF.